The rows below give T cell receptor beta chains drawn from one sample of a study of regulatory T cells in long-lasting Graves disease. TCRdb reprocessed the multiplex PCR reads via MiXCR and lists one record per CDR3 protein. There are over 350,000 distinct CDR3 sequences in the sample; over 12% occur only once, and over 7.5% lies in the top ten. These records were also assigned to another study, of T cells in Graves' hyperthyroidism and ophthalmopathy.

Sample: peripheral blood mononuclear cells (PBMCs), taken at new diagnosis, from a patient treated with antithyroid drugs. These receptors were obtained from a woman in her thirties or forties with Graves disease. The CDR3 runs from the conserved cysteine through the conserved F or W. D genes are given only for firm matches. Size values are once, few and many counts, or a class for expanded clones, and some rows have none.

V	size	J	D	DNA	CDR3
TRBV20-1	many	TRBJ2-1	TRBD2	TGCAGTGCTAGCGTCATGGCCCTAGCGGGAGGACGGAATGAGCAGTTCTTC	CSASVMALAGGRNEQFF
TRBV19	many	TRBJ1-2	TRBD1	TGTGCCAGTAGTAACGGACACAGGGGGCGCGGTAACTATGGCTACACCTTC	CASSNGHRGRGNYGYTF
TRBV20-1	many	TRBJ2-1	.	TGCAGTGCCTCGTACAATGAGCAGTTCTTC	CSASYNEQFF
TRBV30	many	TRBJ1-4	.	TGTGCCTGGAGTGCGTCGACCCGAGGGGAAAAACTGTTTTTT	CAWSASTRGEKLFF
TRBV6-5	many	TRBJ2-6	.	TGTGCCAGCAGTTACACCACTGGGGCCAACGTCCTGACTTTC	CASSYTTGANVLTF
TRBV6-2/TRBV6-3	many	TRBJ2-1	TRBD1	TGTGCCAGCAGATCCCTGGGACAGGGGTACTACAATGAGCAGTTCTTC	CASRSLGQGYYNEQFF
TRBV7-9	.	TRBJ2-5	TRBD1	TGTGCCAGCACTAGGGACAGGAGGGAGGCCCAAGAGACCCAGTACTTC	CASTRDRREAQETQYF
TRBV28	.	TRBJ1-2	.	TGTGCCAGCACCTCGGACGGGGCGCAAGACTATGGCTACACCTTC	CASTSDGAQDYGYTF
TRBV6-1	few	TRBJ2-1	.	TGTGCCAGCAGTCCTGGTTCAGGGGCAAGGGAAGGCTCCTACAATGAGCAGTTCTTC	CASSPGSGAREGSYNEQFF
TRBV20-1	.	TRBJ2-4	.	TGCAGTGCCACCTCCGGGAAAGGCAAAAACATTCAGTACTTC	CSATSGKGKNIQYF
TRBV11-3	many	TRBJ2-2	TRBD2	TGTGCCAGCAGCTTAGAAGGAGCGGGAGTTACCGGGGAGCTGTTTTTT	CASSLEGAGVTGELFF
TRBV20-1	few	TRBJ1-4	TRBD1	TGCAGTGCTAGTCCCGGACAGGCCGATAATGAAAAACTGTTTTTT	CSASPGQADNEKLFF
TRBV18	few	TRBJ2-1	TRBD2	TGTGCCAGCTCACCACTCCGACTAGCGGGAGGGCCTGGAAATGAGCAGTTCTTC	CASSPLRLAGGPGNEQFF
TRBV29-1	many	TRBJ2-7	.	TGCAGCGTTGAAAAGGCGGGGGGGCAGGGGGCCATCTTC	CSVEKAGGQGAIF
TRBV4-3	few	TRBJ2-7	.	TGCGCCAGCAGCCAGTACCTCGACAGTTCCTACGAGCAGTACTTC	CASSQYLDSSYEQYF
TRBV20-1	few	TRBJ2-7	TRBD2	TGCAGTGCTACCCTTGGGGGGGATCTCTACGAGCAGTACTTC	CSATLGGDLYEQYF
TRBV24-1	.	TRBJ2-1	TRBD2	TGTGCCACCAGTAGGGCGACTAGCGGGAGGAGGAATGAGCAGTTCTTC	CATSRATSGRRNEQFF
TRBV5-4	.	TRBJ1-2	.	TGTGCCAGCGGCCTTGCGGGGGACTATGGCTACACCTTC	CASGLAGDYGYTF
TRBV20-1	.	TRBJ2-2	TRBD1	TGCAGTGCTAGAGGGACAGGGGGCTTCGGGGAGCTGTTTTTT	CSARGTGGFGELFF
TRBV7-8	many	TRBJ2-3	.	TGTGCCAGCAAAGGGGACACCAGCACAGATACGCAGTATTTT	CASKGDTSTDTQYF
TRBV28	many	TRBJ2-7	TRBD2	TGTGCCACACAGGGACTAGCGGTCTCCTACGAGCAGTACTTC	CATQGLAVSYEQYF
TRBV11-3	many	TRBJ2-1	TRBD1	TGTGCCAGCAGCGACCGGGACAGGGGGCCGTACTACAATGAGCAGTTCTTC	CASSDRDRGPYYNEQFF
TRBV28	many	TRBJ1-5	.	TGTGCCAGCAGTTCCGATCAGCCCCAGCATTTT	CASSSDQPQHF
TRBV5-1	.	TRBJ2-6	TRBD2	TGCGCCAGCAGCGCCAGCGGGATAAACTCTGGGGCCAACGTCCTGACTTTC	CASSASGINSGANVLTF
TRBV27	many	TRBJ2-1	TRBD1	TGTGCCAGCAGTTTATTCAGGGGGCTGAATGAGCAGTTCTTC	CASSLFRGLNEQFF
TRBV7-3	.	TRBJ2-3	.	TGTGCCAGCAGCCGAACCAGGGGAGATACGCAGTATTTT	CASSRTRGDTQYF
TRBV19	many	TRBJ1-1	TRBD1	TGTGCCAGTAGTATGACAGGGTTCAAGGACACTGAAGCTTTCTTT	CASSMTGFKDTEAFF
TRBV12-3/TRBV12-4	many	TRBJ2-2	.	TGTGCCAGCAGCGGCTCTGGAACGGGCGCCGGGGAGCTGTTTTTT	CASSGSGTGAGELFF
TRBV7-9	many	TRBJ2-3	.	TGTGCCAGCAGCTTCCCTTATTTT	CASSFPYF
TRBV11-2	many	TRBJ2-3	.	TGTGCCAGCAGCCCGAGAGTAGATACGCAGTATTTT	CASSPRVDTQYF
TRBV20-1	many	TRBJ1-1	TRBD1	TGCAGTGCGCCCGGGACAGGCACCACTGAAGCTTTCTTT	CSAPGTGTTEAFF
TRBV5-1	once	TRBJ2-1	TRBD2	TGCGCCAGCAGCCCCCAGCGGGAGAGCTCCTACAATGAGCAGTTCTTC	CASSPQRESSYNEQFF
TRBV20-1	few	TRBJ2-4	.	TGCAGTGCCCCACTAGTTAACATTCAGTACTTC	CSAPLVNIQYF
TRBV2	many	TRBJ2-1	TRBD1	TGTGCCAGCAAAGATGACAGGGACTCCTACAATGAGCAGTTCTTC	CASKDDRDSYNEQFF
TRBV7-9	.	TRBJ2-1	TRBD2	TGTGCCAGCAGCTTAATAGCGGGAGAGAACAATGAGCAGTTCTTC	CASSLIAGENNEQFF
TRBV28	many	TRBJ1-5	.	TGTGCCAGCAGTCTGCGGCAGGAGAATCAGCCCCAGCATTTT	CASSLRQENQPQHF
TRBV12-5	many	TRBJ2-1	.	TGTGCTAGTGGTTTGGTACTTTCACTAGCTGATGAGCAGTTCTTC	CASGLVLSLADEQFF
TRBV6-1	many	TRBJ2-7	.	TGTGCCAGCAGTGAATATTCGCCTTCGACGCTCTACGAGCAGTACTTC	CASSEYSPSTLYEQYF
TRBV11-2	many	TRBJ2-1	.	TGTGCCAGCAGCTCCCCTCTAGCGACCGACAATGAGCAGTTCTTC	CASSSPLATDNEQFF